The 14 T cell receptor beta chains in this list originate from one sample, sequenced in a study of early T cells in non-severe SARS-CoV-2 infection. MiXCR was run by TCRdb on the 5' RACE reads, yielding one entry per CDR3 protein. This table has tens of thousands of distinct CDR3 sequences, roughly a tenth appearing once. The sample consisted of whole blood. These receptors were collected from an adult who was a healthcare worker with PCR-confirmed SARS-CoV-2 infection or an uninfected control (not recorded which).

J is TRBJ1-1 and V is TRBV11-3; the D gene is possibly TRBD1 (5 bases). The germline CDR1 and CDR2 sequences are SGHNT and YENEEA. CDR3 length: 15 residues. V gave up 1 base and J gave up 5 bases, with 14 bases separating them. The CDR3 bases are TGTGCCAGCAGCTTAGGGGACCCGATTACTACTGAAGCTTTCTTT. This gives the protein CASSLGDPITTEAFF.

The V gene is TRBV5-1, the J gene TRBJ2-3, with unresolved D. Germline V gives CDR1 SGHRS, CDR2 YFSETQ. Trimming removed 4 bases at V and 4 bases at J, with 7 bases between. The CDR3 has 12 amino acids. The CDR3 is CASSASPDTQYF. In nucleotides, the CDR3 is TGCGCCAGCAGCGCCAGCCCAGATACGCAGTATTTT.

This chain uses TRBV12-3 or TRBV12-4 with TRBJ2-2, with 7 nucleotides matching TRBD1. The CDR3 spans 15 residues. Trimming at V came to 4 bases and at J to 4 bases, leaving 6 bases not matched to a gene. The chain's CDR3 is CASSSRGLGTGELFF. In DNA form, the CDR3 reads TGTGCCAGCAGTTCGAGGGGGCTAGGCACCGGGGAGCTGTTTTTT.

This chain uses TRBV2 with TRBJ2-7; maybe TRBD1 (6 bases). Germline CDR1 and CDR2: SNHLY and FYNNEI. V was pared by 8 bases and J by 6 bases, with 17 bases between. The CDR3 spans 13 residues. In DNA form, the CDR3 reads TGTGCCAGCCGCTTATTGGGGGCGGGCGAGCAGTACTTC. Protein: CASRLLGAGEQYF.

This clonotype was found a few times. The chain employs TRBV5-5 and TRBJ2-2; the D is unclear. V was shortened by 2 bases and J by 2 bases, with 4 bases between the two germline ends. Germline V gene lookup returns CDR1 SGHKS and CDR2 YYEKEE (reference sequence). This CDR3 contains 13 residues. CDR3 nucleotides: TGTGCCAGCAGCTTTGCTAACACCGGGGAGCTGTTTTTT. Encoded protein: CASSFANTGELFF. The entire variable domain, with the rest obtained from reference TRBV5-5 and TRBJ2-2, is as follows: DAGVTQSPTHLIKTRGQQVTLRCSPISGHKSVSWYQQVLGQGPQFIFQYYEKEERGRGNFPDRFSARQFPNYSSELNVNALLLGDSALYLCASSFANTGELFFGEGSRLTVL.

This clonotype was observed once. V gene TRBV4-1 combines with J gene TRBJ1-5; 9 bases are shared with TRBD1. Germline-derived CDR1 and CDR2 are MGHRA and YSYEKL. The CDR3 has 16 amino acids. V dropped 2 bases and J dropped 2; count of bases not matched to a gene: 4. Here the CDR3 reads CASSQLQGAGNQPQHF. For the CDR3, the DNA is TGCGCCAGCAGCCAATTACAGGGGGCTGGCAATCAGCCCCAGCATTTT.

The sample holds many counts of this clonotype. The rearrangement joins TRBV5-1 to TRBJ2-1, with TRBD1 identical over 7 bases. V gave up 0 bases and J gave up 4 bases; unmatched junction bases: 1. This CDR3 spans 14 amino acids. Germline CDR1 is SGHRS and CDR2 is YFSETQ. DNA of the CDR3: TGCGCCAGCAGCTTGGGACAGGGATACAATGAGCAGTTCTTC. Translated, it gives CASSLGQGYNEQFF.

The V and J genes are TRBV6-2 or TRBV6-3 and TRBJ2-3; 11 bases agree with TRBD2. CDR1 is MNHEY, CDR2 SVGEGT, per germline. The ends lost 6 bases at V and 0 bases at J; junction bases unmatched: 11. The CDR3 has 18 amino acids. Written as DNA, the CDR3 is TGTGCCAGCAGCGACGGGCTAGCGGGAGGATCAAGCACAGATACGCAGTATTTT. As protein: CASSDGLAGGSSTDTQYF.

This clonotype occurred many times. The chain couples TRBV20-1 to TRBJ2-3; D might be TRBD2 (6 bases). Between the trimmed V and J ends, which lost 5 bases and 4 bases, there was a span of 16 bases. The CDR3 contains 14 residues. Germline V gives CDR1 DFQATT, CDR2 SNEGSKA (reference sequence). The CDR3 region has the DNA TGCAGTGCTGATAAAACGGGAGCAGCAGATACGCAGTATTTT. This gives the protein CSADKTGAADTQYF.

This clonotype was seen a few times. The rearrangement links TRBV6-5 to TRBJ1-6; D not certain. The CDR3 extends over 16 amino acids. Germline lookup yields CDR1 MNHEY and CDR2 SVGAGI. The ends were cut back, 0 bases at V and 10 bases at J, with 16 bases in the middle. The CDR3 loop is CASSYSGSSSRSPLHF. The DNA of the CDR3 is TGTGCCAGCAGTTACTCAGGGTCGAGTTCGAGGTCACCCCTCCACTTT.

This clonotype has a count of ten or more. The gene calls are TRBV5-1 and TRBJ2-2; tentative D call: TRBD2 (6 bases). The length of the CDR3 is 17 residues. CDR1 and CDR2 (germline): SGHRS, YFSETQ. V dropped 3 bases and J dropped 6 bases, with 21 bases sitting between them. This CDR3 reads CASSSRLTGVSAGELFF. CDR3 in DNA: TGCGCCAGCAGCTCCCGCCTAACGGGAGTTTCCGCCGGGGAGCTGTTTTTT.

This clonotype was counted ten times or more. J is TRBJ1-2 and V is TRBV5-1; a weak D match, TRBD1 (6 bases). CDR3 size: 14 residues. CDR1 is SGHRS and CDR2 is YFSETQ in the germline V gene. V gave up 5 bases and J gave up 4 bases, with 15 bases separating them. DNA of the CDR3: TGCGCCAGCAGGGGGACACTGGAAGGCTATGGCTACACCTTC. This encodes CASRGTLEGYGYTF.

This clonotype was seen at least ten times. J is TRBJ1-1 and V is TRBV6-1; 9 nucleotides line up with TRBD1. Germline lookup yields CDR1 MNHNS and CDR2 SASEGT. The CDR3 consists of 16 residues. With 2 bases clipped from V and 4 bases from J, the junction kept 8 bases outside the gene matches. CDR3 residues: CASSETLGQGGTEAFF. CDR3 coding DNA: TGTGCCAGCAGTGAAACCCTGGGACAGGGAGGCACTGAAGCTTTCTTT.

This rearrangement joins TRBV3-1 to TRBJ2-7, with 7 bases matching TRBD1. This CDR3 comprises 15 residues. Germline trimming cut 4 bases from V and 3 bases from J; bases unmatched to any gene: 9. Germline CDR1 reads LGHDT; CDR2 reads YNNKEL (reference sequence). Written as DNA, the CDR3 is TGTGCCAGCAGCCCCCGACAGGGTTTGGGCTACGAGCAGTACTTC. It translates to CASSPRQGLGYEQYF.